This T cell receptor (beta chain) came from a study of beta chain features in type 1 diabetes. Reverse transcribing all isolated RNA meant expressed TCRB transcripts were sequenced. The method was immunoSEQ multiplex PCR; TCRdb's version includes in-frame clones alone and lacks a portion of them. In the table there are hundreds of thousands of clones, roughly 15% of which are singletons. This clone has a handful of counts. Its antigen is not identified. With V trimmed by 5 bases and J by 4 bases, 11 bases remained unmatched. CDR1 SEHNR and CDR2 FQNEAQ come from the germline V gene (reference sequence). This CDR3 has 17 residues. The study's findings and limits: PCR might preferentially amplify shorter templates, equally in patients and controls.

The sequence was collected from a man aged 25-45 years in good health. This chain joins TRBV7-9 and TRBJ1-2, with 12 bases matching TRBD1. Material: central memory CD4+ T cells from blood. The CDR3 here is CASSPGTGGFLGYGYTF. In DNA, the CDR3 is TGTGCCAGCAGCCCTGGGACAGGGGGCTTTCTGGGCTATGGCTACACCTTC.